This T cell receptor beta chain was recovered during a study of naive and memory T cell subsets. General study findings and limits: Naive repertoires, especially CD8, held a few larger clonotypes, possibly memory cells re-expressing CD45RA.

Both TRBC1 and TRBC2 were covered by a beta constant-region primer of two equimolar oligonucleotides. The ligated cDNA underwent four PCR rounds using SP2 and nested alpha and beta constant-region primers. An oligonucleotide with the SP2 primer and a 12-nucleotide UMI was ligated to the cDNA 3' end. TCRdb fed the UMI-ligation and nested PCR reads into MiXCR, producing one record per CDR3 protein. Altogether around 140,000 distinct CDR3 sequences are present, roughly 22% being singletons, with the ten largest covering roughly 0.1%. Turning to this clonotype: What it binds is not known.

Four subsets defined by CD45RA and CD27 were sorted after CD3, CD4, CD8 and live/dead staining. The trim removed 5 bases at V and 0 bases at J, leaving 4 bases unmatched. The CDR3 sequence is 14 residues long. CDR1 and CDR2 (germline): DFQATT, SNEGSKA (reference sequence). The rearrangement links TRBV20-1 to TRBJ2-1; 7 bases agree with TRBD1. The source material was naive CD4+ T cells from blood. The TCR was taken from a human donor in good health. CDR3 region: CSAPGQFSYNEQFF. CDR3 sequence (DNA): TGCAGTGCTCCGGGACAGTTCTCCTACAATGAGCAGTTCTTC.